Listed below are T cell receptor beta chains from one sample, sequenced in a study of blood T cell repertoires in COVID-19. Assay: immunoSEQ multiplex PCR; the TCRdb copy retains only in-frame clones and omits some. The sample shows some 150,000 clones, over 75% of them seen only once. Sequencing was done on a sample of peripheral blood. These receptors came from a man in his sixties with active or convalescent COVID-19. Each CDR3 is given with its conserved first and last residue. Fields, in order: clone size, D gene, V gene, J gene, CDR3 DNA, CDR3 protein. The D gene is left open where the match is weak. Part of the rows lack a size; the others show once, few, many or a class for expanded clones.

size: NA
D: NA
V: TRBV5-6
J: TRBJ2-4
DNA: TGTGCCAGCAGAGCCTGGAGACAGCAAAACATTCAGTACTTC
CDR3: CASRAWRQQNIQYF

size: once
D: TRBD2
V: TRBV4-1
J: TRBJ2-1
DNA: TGCGCCAGCAGGGGACTAGCAACGGATGAGCAGTTCTTC
CDR3: CASRGLATDEQFF

size: NA
D: TRBD1
V: TRBV19
J: TRBJ1-5
DNA: TGTGCCAGTAGTACCACAGGGGGCGATCAGCCCCAGCATTTT
CDR3: CASSTTGGDQPQHF

size: NA
D: NA
V: TRBV7-2
J: TRBJ2-2
DNA: TGTGCCAGCAGCTTAATGGCTAGCACCACCGGGGAGCTGTTTTTT
CDR3: CASSLMASTTGELFF

size: NA
D: NA
V: TRBV20-1
J: TRBJ1-1
DNA: TGCAGTGCCAGTTGGAGAGGGTTTTTTCCTGAAGCTTTCTTT
CDR3: CSASWRGFFPEAFF

size: NA
D: NA
V: TRBV4-1
J: TRBJ1-5
DNA: TGCGCCAGCAGCCAAGGGGGCCAAGGCCAGCCCCAGCATTTT
CDR3: CASSQGGQGQPQHF

size: NA
D: NA
V: TRBV7-3
J: TRBJ2-5
DNA: TGTGCCAGCAGCCCGGAGGGAACGACCCAGTACTTC
CDR3: CASSPEGTTQYF

size: NA
D: NA
V: TRBV4-3
J: TRBJ1-1
DNA: TGCGCCAGCAGCCATACGCCCCAGGGATTTGGCACTGAAGCTTTCTTT
CDR3: CASSHTPQGFGTEAFF

size: NA
D: NA
V: TRBV28
J: TRBJ2-2
DNA: TGTGCCAGCAGCAGGCAGTTGTTGAACACCGGGGAGCTGTTTTTT
CDR3: CASSRQLLNTGELFF

size: NA
D: NA
V: TRBV30
J: TRBJ1-2
DNA: TGTGCCGGCGGGGAGGAGGGCTACACCTTC
CDR3: CAGGEEGYTF

size: NA
D: TRBD1
V: TRBV7-3
J: TRBJ1-2
DNA: TGTGCCAGCAGCTTAAATGCAGGGGGCGTCTATGGCTACACCTTC
CDR3: CASSLNAGGVYGYTF

size: NA
D: TRBD2
V: TRBV28
J: TRBJ2-7
DNA: TGTGCCAGCAGTTTACTAGCGGGAGTACCCTACGAGCAGTACTTC
CDR3: CASSLLAGVPYEQYF

size: NA
D: NA
V: TRBV18
J: TRBJ1-1
DNA: TGTGCCAGCTCACCGGACAGTCTTCAGACTGAAGCTTTCTTT
CDR3: CASSPDSLQTEAFF

size: NA
D: NA
V: TRBV14
J: TRBJ1-2
DNA: TGTGCCAGCAGCCAAGGATCAGAAGGCTACACCTTC
CDR3: CASSQGSEGYTF

size: NA
D: NA
V: TRBV5-1
J: TRBJ1-1
DNA: TGCGCCAGCAGCTTGGGGGAGGGCAGAGCTGAAGCTTTCTTT
CDR3: CASSLGEGRAEAFF

size: NA
D: NA
V: TRBV5-1
J: TRBJ2-6
DNA: TGCGCCAGCAGAAACCGGCCGTCCGACGGGGCTGGGGCCAACGTCCTGACTTTC
CDR3: CASRNRPSDGAGANVLTF

size: NA
D: TRBD1
V: TRBV6-4
J: TRBJ2-1
DNA: TGTGCCAGCCAGCGGACGACAGGGTCGTACAATGAGCAGTTCTTC
CDR3: CASQRTTGSYNEQFF

size: NA
D: NA
V: TRBV7-2
J: TRBJ1-2
DNA: TGTGCCAGCAGCTCTGGAGAGGGCTCCCGTACCTATGGCTACACCTTC
CDR3: CASSSGEGSRTYGYTF

size: few
D: TRBD2
V: TRBV5-4
J: TRBJ2-2
DNA: TGTGCCAGCAGCCCAGGACTAGCGGGAGCGGCGAACACCGGGGAGCTGTTTTTT
CDR3: CASSPGLAGAANTGELFF

size: NA
D: NA
V: TRBV21-1
J: TRBJ1-2
DNA: TGTGCCAGCAGCAGATTACCGGGACAGGGAGAGTCGAACTATGGCTACACCTTC
CDR3: CASSRLPGQGESNYGYTF

size: NA
D: TRBD1
V: TRBV19
J: TRBJ1-4
DNA: TGTGCCAGTAGTTCGCCGGGACAGGGAACCGAAAAACTGTTTTTT
CDR3: CASSSPGQGTEKLFF

size: NA
D: TRBD2
V: TRBV7-3
J: TRBJ2-2
DNA: TGTGATCCCGGACTAGCGGGAAACACCGGGGAGCTGTTTTTT
CDR3: CDPGLAGNTGELFF

size: few
D: TRBD1
V: TRBV6-5
J: TRBJ1-2
DNA: TGTGCCAGCAGTTACTCCCGGACAGGGGGTAACTATGGCTACACCTTC
CDR3: CASSYSRTGGNYGYTF

size: once
D: NA
V: TRBV10-2
J: TRBJ1-1
DNA: TGCGCCAGCACTTGGGGGGATGGGGGCACTGAAGCTTTCTTT
CDR3: CASTWGDGGTEAFF

size: NA
D: TRBD1
V: TRBV7-6
J: TRBJ1-2
DNA: TGTGCCAGCAGCTTCCGACAGGGGAGTCGTGGCTACACCTTC
CDR3: CASSFRQGSRGYTF

size: NA
D: NA
V: TRBV2
J: TRBJ2-1
DNA: TGTGCCAGCAGTGTGGGCGGGGGCCCCTTCAATGAGCAGTTCTTC
CDR3: CASSVGGGPFNEQFF

size: once
D: TRBD1
V: TRBV18
J: TRBJ2-7
DNA: TGTGCCAGCTCAACCGACAGGGGAAGCCTTTACGAGCAGTACTTC
CDR3: CASSTDRGSLYEQYF

size: NA
D: TRBD2
V: TRBV9
J: TRBJ2-1
DNA: TGTGCCAGCAGCCCCAGGACTAGCGGGAACAATGAGCAGTTCTTC
CDR3: CASSPRTSGNNEQFF

size: NA
D: NA
V: TRBV2
J: TRBJ1-4
DNA: TGTGCCAGCAGTGACGGGAGACGGAGGGGTTATGAAAAACTGTTTTTT
CDR3: CASSDGRRRGYEKLFF

size: few
D: TRBD2
V: TRBV11-3
J: TRBJ2-3
DNA: TGTGCCAGCAGCTTAGAATCAAGCGGGAGGGCCTTTACGCAGTATTTT
CDR3: CASSLESSGRAFTQYF

size: NA
D: NA
V: TRBV27
J: TRBJ1-3
DNA: TGTGCCAGCAGTTCCTTGTTTTTAGGAAACACCATATATTTT
CDR3: CASSSLFLGNTIYF

size: few
D: TRBD1
V: TRBV20-1
J: TRBJ1-4
DNA: TGCAGTGCCAAATCGGGACAGACGCTGTTTTTT
CDR3: CSAKSGQTLFF

size: NA
D: TRBD1
V: TRBV15
J: TRBJ1-4
DNA: TGTGCCACCAGGGACAGGTCGGCGGGTAATGAAAAACTGTTTTTT
CDR3: CATRDRSAGNEKLFF

size: NA
D: NA
V: TRBV5-6
J: TRBJ1-2
DNA: TGTGCCAGCAGCTTACCACAGGGAACAGTCTCTGGCTACACCTTC
CDR3: CASSLPQGTVSGYTF

size: NA
D: NA
V: TRBV7-2
J: TRBJ2-7
DNA: TGTGCCAGCAGCTTACAGGGACTCCTGATCTACGAGCAGTACTTC
CDR3: CASSLQGLLIYEQYF